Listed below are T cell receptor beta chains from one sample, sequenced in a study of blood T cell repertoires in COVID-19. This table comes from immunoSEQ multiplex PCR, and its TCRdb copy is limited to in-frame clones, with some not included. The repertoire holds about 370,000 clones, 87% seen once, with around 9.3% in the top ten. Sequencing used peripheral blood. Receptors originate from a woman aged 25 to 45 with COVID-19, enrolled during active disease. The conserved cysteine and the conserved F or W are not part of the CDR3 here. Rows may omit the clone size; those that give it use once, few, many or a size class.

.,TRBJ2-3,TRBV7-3,ASSSLGGTDTQY
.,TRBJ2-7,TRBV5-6,ASSSSGTGWIGEQY
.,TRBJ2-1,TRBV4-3,ASSGGLIARDEQF
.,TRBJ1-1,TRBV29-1,SVETGQNSGAF
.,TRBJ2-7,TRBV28,ASSLQDEQY
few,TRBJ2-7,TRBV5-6,ASSLGGGYEQY
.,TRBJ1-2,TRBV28,ASSLGDRGPNGYT
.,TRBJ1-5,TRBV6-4,ASTRGGQGKKSNQPQH
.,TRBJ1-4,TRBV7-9,ASSQPGQGASNEKLF
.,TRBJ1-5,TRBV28,ASSPHRGNSNQPQH
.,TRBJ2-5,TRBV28,ASSLRSYGEETQY
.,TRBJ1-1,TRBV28,ASSAWDRGSNTEAF
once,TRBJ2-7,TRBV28,ASSIQGGSEQY
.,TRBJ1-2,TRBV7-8,ASSLGAGSNYGYT
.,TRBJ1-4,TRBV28,ASSSPRGGNEKLF
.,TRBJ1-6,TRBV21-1,ASSKWGQSRPPPLH
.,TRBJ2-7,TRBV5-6,ASSWGTGDNSYEQY
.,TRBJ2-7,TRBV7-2,ASSLARYYEQY
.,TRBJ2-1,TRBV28,ATRPGQSSYNEQF
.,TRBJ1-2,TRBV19,ASSIVAQGTYGYT
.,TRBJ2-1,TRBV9,ASSVGGTGNEQF
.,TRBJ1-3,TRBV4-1,ASSQDVTTPSGNTIY
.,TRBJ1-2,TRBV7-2,ASSFPLGRGPWGYT
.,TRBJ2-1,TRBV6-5,ASSFGGRSYNEQF
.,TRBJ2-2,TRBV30,AWFAGHGELF
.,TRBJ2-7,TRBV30,ASQGADEQY
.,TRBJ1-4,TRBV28,ASRAGGNEKLF
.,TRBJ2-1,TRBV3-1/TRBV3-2,ASSRDLNNEQF
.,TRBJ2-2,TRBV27,ASSPYGGELF
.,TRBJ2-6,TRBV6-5,ASSYSVSGANVLT
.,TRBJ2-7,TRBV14,ASSREDKAHYEQY
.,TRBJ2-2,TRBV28,ASSFRTALRSNTGELF
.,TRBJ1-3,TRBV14,ASSPDRISSGNTIY
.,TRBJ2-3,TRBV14,ASGLAGGPDTQY
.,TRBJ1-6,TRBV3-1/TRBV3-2,ASSQDPRGRSSPLH
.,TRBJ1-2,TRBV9,ASSVNNGYT
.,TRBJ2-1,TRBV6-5,ASTLAGDNEQF
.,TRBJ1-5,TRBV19,ASSIWTGRYNQPQH
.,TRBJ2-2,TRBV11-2,ASSLRQLAVLPNTGELF
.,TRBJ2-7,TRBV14,ASSLGQGGYYEQY